Presented here are 25 T cell receptor beta chains from one specimen sequenced in a study of naive CD8 T cells in extremely preterm neonates. Clones were sequenced by immunoSEQ multiplex PCR, and TCRdb holds only the in-frame ones, with some missing. The sample has about 5,900 clones, 98% seen once. The sequenced sample was naive CD8+ T cells from blood. The receptors were gathered from a human donor in good health.

The CDR3 DNA reads as TGTGCCAGTAGTATGGGACTAGGACTCACCGGGGAGCTGTTTTTT. Translating it yields CASSMGLGLTGELFF. V usage is TRBV19 and J usage is TRBJ2-2; 8 nucleotides align to TRBD2. V was clipped by 3 bases and J by 4 bases; unmatched bases: 4. The CDR3 sequence is 15 residues long. CDR1 and CDR2 (germline): LNHDA, SQIVND (reference sequence). The full variable domain, its missing parts supplied by reference TRBV19 and TRBJ2-2, is DGGITQSPKYLFRKEGQNVTLSCEQNLNHDAMYWYRQDPGQGLRLIYYSQIVNDFQKGDIAEGYSVSREKKESFPLTVTSAQKNPTAFYLCASSMGLGLTGELFFGEGSRLTVL.

The V call is TRBV6-6, the J call TRBJ2-1; 8 positions match TRBD1. The CDR3 totals 14 residues. Per the germline V gene, CDR1 is MNHNY and CDR2 is SVGAGI (reference sequence). J was trimmed by 2 bases and V by 4 bases; bases with no gene match: 1. Here the CDR3 reads CASSSQGAYNEQFF. The CDR3 region has the DNA TGTGCCAGCAGTTCACAGGGGGCCTACAATGAGCAGTTCTTC.

The chain joins TRBV2 to TRBJ2-7; possible D gene TRBD2, 5 bases. V lost 4 bases and J 0 bases, leaving 10 bases between the germline ends. Germline V lookup: CDR1 SNHLY, CDR2 FYNNEI. This CDR3 region has 14 residues. In DNA form, the CDR3 reads TGTGCCAGCAGTGTAGGGAGAAGCTCCTACGAGCAGTACTTC. Residues: CASSVGRSSYEQYF.

This chain links TRBV27 with TRBJ2-7; possible D gene TRBD1, 6 bases. Germline lookup yields CDR1 MNHEY and CDR2 SMNVEV (reference sequence). CDR3 size: 14 residues. The V gene lost 6 bases and the J gene lost 6 bases, with 18 bases spanning the gap. CDR3 residues: CASSRGRDLGEQYF. In DNA form, the CDR3 reads TGTGCCAGCAGCAGGGGCCGAGACCTGGGCGAGCAGTACTTC.

The chain is built from TRBV27 and TRBJ2-7; tentatively, D is TRBD2 (6 bases). V was cut by 6 bases and J by 3 bases, with 21 bases left in between. The germline V gene has CDR1 MNHEY and CDR2 SMNVEV (reference sequence). This CDR3 has 16 residues. CDR3 sequence reads: CASRGGWAVEHYEQYF. Here the CDR3 DNA reads TGTGCCAGCAGGGGAGGTTGGGCCGTTGAGCACTACGAGCAGTACTTC.

J is TRBJ2-1 and V is TRBV14, with D perhaps matching TRBD2 (6 bases). Germline values: CDR1 SGHDN, CDR2 FVKESK. V lost 0 bases and J 4 bases, leaving 22 bases between the germline ends. The CDR3 spans 19 residues. CDR3 protein: CASSQDGRDSVGPYNEQFF. CDR3 bases: TGTGCCAGCAGCCAAGACGGGAGAGACTCCGTCGGCCCATACAATGAGCAGTTCTTC.

The chain recombines TRBV10-3 with TRBJ1-2, with unresolved D. This CDR3 is 10 amino acids long. Germline CDR1 reads ENHRY; CDR2 reads SYGVKD. Trimming pared 10 bases from V and 8 bases from J, leaving 11 bases between. DNA of the CDR3: TGTGCCACCCACTCCTGGGGCTACACCTTC. Amino acids: CATHSWGYTF.

The chain uses TRBV13 and TRBJ2-1; a possible D gene is TRBD1 (6 bases). Germline CDR1 reads PRHDT; CDR2 reads FYEKMQ (reference sequence). This CDR3 has 14 residues. Trimming left V 1 base short and J 9 bases short, with 13 bases between. CDR3 bases: TGTGCCAGCAGCTTAGAACTAGAAGGGGGTGAGCAGTTCTTC. Protein sequence: CASSLELEGGEQFF. Full variable domain (remainder filled in from reference TRBV13 and TRBJ2-1): AAGVIQSPRHLIKEKRETATLKCYPIPRHDTVYWYQQGPGQDPQFLISFYEKMQSDKGSIPDRFSAQQFSDYHSELNMSSLELGDSALYFCASSLELEGGEQFFGPGTRLTVL.

V is TRBV6-1 and J is TRBJ2-4; D is perhaps TRBD1 (5 bases). The germline V gene encodes CDR1 MNHNS and CDR2 SASEGT. There are 12 residues in the CDR3. With 8 bases removed from V and 1 base from J, the gap between germline ends came to 6 bases. DNA of the CDR3: TGTGCCAGCGACAGTGCCAAAAACATTCAGTACTTC. Its translation: CASDSAKNIQYF.

The chain couples TRBV11-2 to TRBJ2-5; 8 bases are a match to TRBD1. The J call may be incorrect, as the DNA end agrees better with TRBJ2-7. The CDR3 has 14 residues. Per germline, CDR1 SGHAT and CDR2 FQNNGV. In nucleotides, the CDR3 is TGTGCCAGCAGCTTACAGGGGGCCGTCTACGAGCAGTACTTC. It encodes CASSLQGAVYEQYF.

The rearrangement uses TRBV5-1 and TRBJ2-1; no clear D gene. CDR3 length: 12 amino acids. Trimming took 6 bases from V and 9 from J, leaving 13 bases between them. Germline CDR1 SGHRS, CDR2 YFSETQ. CDR3 nucleotides: TGCGCCAGCATCGGCGCCGGCGGTGAGCAGTTCTTC. Its translation: CASIGAGGEQFF.

This clone was recorded only once. V usage is TRBV28 and J usage is TRBJ1-4; D remains ambiguous. The CDR3 runs 17 residues. Per the germline V gene, CDR1 is MDHEN and CDR2 is SYDVKM. V dropped 1 base and J dropped 0 bases, with 12 bases sitting between them. CDR3 in amino acids: CASSLSQAGTTNEKLFF. For the CDR3, the DNA is TGTGCCAGCAGTTTATCTCAGGCCGGAACAACTAATGAAAAACTGTTTTTT.

The rearrangement joins TRBV27 to TRBJ2-3; 8 bases agree with TRBD2. CDR3 size: 16 residues. V shed 5 bases and J 2 bases; nucleotides not matched to a gene: 9. Per the germline V gene, CDR1 is MNHEY and CDR2 is SMNVEV (reference sequence). The CDR3, as DNA: TGTGCCAGCAGTCTCGGACAGCGGGAGCACACAGATACGCAGTATTTT. This encodes CASSLGQREHTDTQYF.

This clone is a singleton in its sample. The chain links TRBV9 to TRBJ1-1, with 10 bases lining up with TRBD1. CDR1 SGDLS and CDR2 YYNGEE come from the germline V gene. Unmatched junction bases numbered 5, after V lost 3 bases and J lost 0 bases. The CDR3 contains 16 residues. The CDR3 DNA is TGTGCCAGCAGCGCCCCGGGACAGGGGATGAACACTGAAGCTTTCTTT. This codes for CASSAPGQGMNTEAFF.

V is TRBV28 and J is TRBJ2-5; TRBD1 is a possible D gene (5 bases). The V gene's germline CDR1 is MDHEN and CDR2 SYDVKM. CDR3 length: 14 residues. Trimming removed 5 bases at V and 1 base at J, with 11 bases between. The CDR3 DNA is TGTGCCAGCAGTCTCCAGGGTTTCCAAGAGACCCAGTACTTC. This translates into CASSLQGFQETQYF.

The rearrangement links TRBV19 to TRBJ2-7; D gene ambiguous. Between the trimmed V and J ends, which lost 2 bases and 2 bases, there was a span of 7 bases. CDR3 length equals 13 residues. Germline V gene sequence: CDR1 LNHDA, CDR2 SQIVND (reference sequence). DNA of the CDR3: TGTGCCAGTAGTATATCCCTAGCCTACGAGCAGTACTTC. Amino acids: CASSISLAYEQYF.

The rearrangement uses TRBV7-9 and TRBJ1-2; D perhaps matches TRBD1 (6 bases). Trimming pared 0 bases from V and 3 bases from J, leaving 14 bases between. The CDR3 covers 16 residues. Germline CDR1 is SEHNR and CDR2 is FQNEAQ (reference sequence). CDR3 sequence reads: CASSLAVGGQDYGYTF. CDR3 in DNA: TGTGCCAGCAGCTTAGCTGTCGGGGGGCAAGACTATGGCTACACCTTC.

This chain connects TRBV2 to TRBJ2-2; D gene ambiguous. Trimming cost V 3 bases and J 1 base, with 9 bases left between them. Germline V gives CDR1 SNHLY, CDR2 FYNNEI. The CDR3 sequence is 15 residues long. Here the CDR3 reads CASSDSYKNTGELFF. The DNA of the CDR3 is TGTGCCAGCAGTGACTCTTATAAGAACACCGGGGAGCTGTTTTTT.

The rearrangement joins TRBV10-3 to TRBJ2-7, with 7 bases that match TRBD2. V lost 10 bases to trimming and J lost 7 bases; unmatched junction nucleotides: 16. This CDR3 region has 14 residues. The germline V gene encodes CDR1 ENHRY and CDR2 SYGVKD. The CDR3 DNA follows: TGTGCCACTGGCTTCCGGGACTCGGGGGGAGAGCAGTACTTC. This translates into CATGFRDSGGEQYF.

V gene TRBV28 combines with J gene TRBJ2-5; 9 nucleotides agree with TRBD1. This CDR3 region has 14 residues. Germline CDR1 and CDR2: MDHEN and SYDVKM. V was clipped by 7 bases and J by 7 bases; unmatched bases: 10. CDR3 DNA sequence: TGTGCCAGCACACAGGGGGCAACCATGGGGACCCAGTACTTC. Residues: CASTQGATMGTQYF.

The V gene is TRBV6-5, the J gene TRBJ1-1; the D gene is possibly TRBD1 (5 bases). The V and J ends lost 2 bases and 7 bases respectively, with 14 bases between them. The CDR3 is 14 amino acids. In germline, CDR1 is MNHEY, CDR2 SVGAGI. DNA of the CDR3: TGTGCCAGCAGTTACCGCGGGGGGGATGGTGAAGCTTTCTTT. Its translation: CASSYRGGDGEAFF.

This chain uses TRBV29-1 with TRBJ2-2; the D gene is possibly TRBD2 (5 bases). V was pared by 2 bases and J by 5 bases, with 15 bases between. This CDR3 contains 15 residues. Looked up from germline, CDR1 is SQVTM and CDR2 is ANQGSEA. The CDR3 coding sequence is TGCAGCGTTGAACTAGCCGGGCCCCGTACCGGGGAGCTGTTTTTT. Protein sequence: CSVELAGPRTGELFF.

V usage is TRBV7-9 and J usage is TRBJ2-7; a weak D match, TRBD2 (6 bases). V lost 5 bases to trimming and J lost 8 bases, with 13 bases between them. The CDR3 has 12 residues. From germline, CDR1 is SEHNR and CDR2 FQNEAQ (reference sequence). The CDR3 sequence: CASSTGRDQQYF. The CDR3 nucleotides read TGTGCCAGCAGCACCGGGCGGGACCAGCAGTACTTC.

This sequence joins TRBV4-1 and TRBJ1-5, with D possibly TRBD1 on 5 matching bases. Between the trimmed V and J ends, which lost 7 bases and 7 bases, there was a span of 20 bases. Germline V gene data show CDR1 as MGHRA and CDR2 as YSYEKL. The CDR3 is 15 residues long. The DNA for the CDR3 is TGCGCCAGCACCCACTCTTTGACAGCCAAGCAGCCCCAGCATTTT. Protein: CASTHSLTAKQPQHF.

The chain has TRBV27 and TRBJ2-6, with a weak D call TRBD1 (6 bases). The V gene's germline CDR1 is MNHEY and CDR2 SMNVEV (reference sequence). The CDR3 is made up of 15 amino acids. Between the trimmed V and J ends, which lost 3 bases and 2 bases, there was a span of 8 bases. In DNA form, the CDR3 reads TGTGCCAGCAGTTTTTCAGGGGCTGGGGCCAACGTCCTGACTTTC. This encodes CASSFSGAGANVLTF. The full variable domain, its missing parts supplied by reference TRBV27 and TRBJ2-6, is EAQVTQNPRYLITVTGKKLTVTCSQNMNHEYMSWYRQDPGLGLRQIYYSMNVEVTDKGDVPEGYKVSRKEKRNFPLILESPSPNQTSLYFCASSFSGAGANVLTFGAGSRLTVL.